Sequencing of this T cell receptor beta chain was carried out in a study of molecular identifiers for immune sequencing clone quantification. Study results and limitations: In a background of roughly 970,000 naive cells, spiked Jurkat TCR RNA from one cell was reportedly detectable. More than 97% of effector molecules, versus under 1% of naive-cell molecules, belonged to clones above 20 RNA copies.

From germline, CDR1 is SGHTA and CDR2 FQGNSA. This CDR3 spans 14 amino acids. Between the trimmed V and J ends, which lost 4 bases and 2 bases, there was a span of 11 bases. Generation of bulk TCR libraries relied on previously described methods and listed TCR primers. TCRdb reanalysed the PCR reads using MiXCR and keeps one entry per CDR3 protein. The sample lists 600,000 to 650,000 distinct CDR3 sequences, approximately 20% occurring once. This clonotype was detected many times. Its antigen is currently unknown. This clonotype originated in a human donor in good health. Some libraries in this study had Jurkat cell RNA spiked in. Material: naive CD8+ T cells from blood, with Jurkat cell RNA spiked in. Noted subset: FACS-sorted CD8+CD4-CCR7+CD45RA+ naive T cells. The gene calls are TRBV7-2 and TRBJ1-1; D not certain. DNA of the CDR3: TGTGCCAGCAGCTATCGAGGACCCAACACTGAAGCTTTCTTT. This gives the protein CASSYRGPNTEAFF.